This paragraph covers one T cell receptor (beta chain) sequence. Its cognate antigen is unknown. This record comes from a study of identical twins. The CDR3 is made up of 14 amino acids. Germline-derived CDR1 and CDR2 are SQVTM and ANQGSEA. After removal of 6 bases from V and 1 base from J, the junction contained 4 bases not matched to a gene. Study-wide points: Alpha sequences out of frame and shared by twins had excess low generation probability. Twins showed weaker excess sharing in their beta out-of-frame sequences. Fewer insertions characterized abundant cord blood beta clonotypes, whereas memory repertoires showed none.

MiXCR, applied by TCRdb to the 5' RACE reads, yields one record per CDR3 protein. The sample lists 510,000 or so distinct CDR3 sequences; approximately 16% were seen once. The data were also submitted as part of a second study, on yellow fever vaccine responses in identical twins.

The sequencing input was CD4+ T cells sorted from blood. The source of this sequence is a young woman in good health. V usage is TRBV29-1 and J usage is TRBJ2-2, with 8 positions matching TRBD1. The CDR3 reads CSVDGTGNTGELFF. The DNA of the CDR3 is TGCAGCGTCGATGGGACAGGGAACACCGGGGAGCTGTTTTTT.